The following is a T cell receptor beta chain sequence with its context. What it binds is not known. Profiling relied on immunoSEQ multiplex PCR, and the TCRdb table lists in-frame clones only, not all of them. The profile shows 130,000 or so clones, 90% of them singletons. The sample is drawn from a study of T cell responses to AZD1222 COVID-19 vaccine. Whole-study findings and limits: Donors in the cohort were predominantly white British and more often female, and clonal diversity was possibly underestimated. After two AZD1222 doses, spike-specific TCR breadth and depth rose versus day 0.

The V end lost 0 bases, the J end lost 2 bases, and 10 bases lay between the germline ends. The CDR3 covers 15 residues. This specimen consisted of peripheral blood, obtained on day 0 of AZD1222 vaccination. The chain recombines TRBV23-1 with TRBJ1-2; D is uncertain. TRBV23-1 is designated an ORF whose function remains uncertain. The receptor comes from an adult in good health. Here the CDR3 DNA reads TGCGCCAGCAGTCAATCTATACCAGCCAACTATGGCTACACCTTC. It codes for CASSQSIPANYGYTF.